Following are 14 T cell receptor beta chains from one sample sequenced in a study of pediatric ulcerative colitis. Measured with immunoSEQ multiplex PCR; TCRdb has only the in-frame clones, and not every one. The table shows 59,000 or so clones, with about three quarters occurring only once. The specimen sequenced was blood. The receptors come from a boy aged 5 to 17 with moderate ulcerative colitis.

This chain links TRBV27 with TRBJ2-7; 8 nucleotides line up with TRBD1. V gave up 5 bases and J gave up 6 bases; unmatched junction bases: 9. The CDR3 sequence is 14 residues long. The germline gives CDR1 MNHEY, CDR2 SMNVEV (reference sequence). In DNA, the CDR3 is TGTGCCAGCAGTCGTCGGACAGGGATTCGCGAGCAGTACTTC. Protein product: CASSRRTGIREQYF.

CDR3 coding DNA: TGTGCCAGCAGTGAAACAAGGGCTGGGGCCAACGTCCTGACTTTC. Amino acids: CASSETRAGANVLTF. The V gene is TRBV25-1, the J gene TRBJ2-6; D ambiguous. CDR1 MGHDK and CDR2 SYGVNS come from the germline V gene. This CDR3 has 15 residues. The V end was cut by 2 bases, the J end by 2 bases, with 7 bases between.

This clone was counted once. The chain uses TRBV13 and TRBJ2-7, with TRBD1 identical over 8 bases. This CDR3 spans 14 amino acids. J was trimmed by 2 bases and V by 5 bases; bases with no gene match: 5. From germline, CDR1 is PRHDT and CDR2 FYEKMQ (reference sequence). The CDR3 is CASSPRDRPYEQYF. In DNA form, the CDR3 reads TGTGCCAGCAGCCCTCGGGACAGGCCCTACGAGCAGTACTTC.

This chain joins TRBV25-1 and TRBJ1-4; D possibly corresponds to TRBD1 (5 bases). Deletions cut 5 bases from V and 4 bases from J, with 11 bases between. This CDR3 spans 14 amino acids. CDR1 and CDR2 from the germline V gene are MGHDK and SYGVNS. CDR3 sequence reads: CASSTGLHNEKLFF. The CDR3 coding sequence is TGTGCCAGCAGTACAGGACTCCATAATGAAAAACTGTTTTTT.

In its sample, this clone was seen a few times. The chain employs TRBV4-1 and TRBJ1-2, with D hard to call. The CDR3 is made up of 13 amino acids. V dropped 1 base and J dropped 4 bases, with 7 bases sitting between them. Germline loops: CDR1 MGHRA, CDR2 YSYEKL. DNA for the CDR3: TGCGCCAGCAGCCAAGGAAGCCCCTATGGCTACACCTTC. It specifies CASSQGSPYGYTF.

This clone was recorded a few times. This chain uses TRBV6-5 with TRBJ1-1; weak D call: TRBD1 (5 bases). The V end was cut by 6 bases, the J end by 3 bases, with 8 bases between. The CDR3 covers 12 residues. CDR1 and CDR2 from the germline V gene are MNHEY and SVGAGI. CDR3 amino acids: CASSPGYTEAFF. Here the CDR3 DNA reads TGTGCCAGCAGCCCAGGGTACACTGAAGCTTTCTTT.

The V gene is TRBV6-1, the J gene TRBJ2-5; the match to TRBD2 covers 10 bases. The germline CDR1 and CDR2 sequences are MNHNS and SASEGT. The CDR3 totals 14 residues. With V trimmed by 6 bases and J by 4 bases, 5 bases remained unmatched. DNA of the CDR3: TGTGCCAGCAGCCTAACTAGCGGGATAGAGACCCAGTACTTC. It encodes CASSLTSGIETQYF.

V is TRBV7-9 and J is TRBJ2-7, with a weak D call TRBD2 (6 bases). The V gene's germline CDR1 is SEHNR and CDR2 FQNEAQ (reference sequence). CDR3 size: 15 residues. The ends were cut back, 4 bases at V and 5 bases at J, with 18 bases in the middle. CDR3 DNA: TGTGCCAGCAGCTGCCGGGACTGCCCTTTGAACGAGCAGTACTTC. It encodes CASSCRDCPLNEQYF.

This chain uses TRBV19 with TRBJ1-6; D may be TRBD1 (6 bases). Germline assignment: CDR1 LNHDA and CDR2 SQIVND (reference sequence). CDR3 length equals 15 residues. The V end lost 6 bases, the J end lost 9 bases, and 18 bases lay between the germline ends. The CDR3 nucleotides are TGTGCCAGTAGCCGGGCGTCGGGGGGCGCTTCACCCCTCCACTTT. It encodes CASSRASGGASPLHF.

This clone occurred once. The rearrangement joins TRBV11-2 to TRBJ1-5; D is ambiguous. Germline V gives CDR1 SGHAT, CDR2 FQNNGV. The ends were cut back, 5 bases at V and 7 bases at J, with 9 bases in the middle. This CDR3 region has 12 residues. For the CDR3, the DNA is TGTGCCAGCAGCGATGGTTGGCAGCCCCAGCATTTT. Amino acid sequence: CASSDGWQPQHF.

The chain joins TRBV19 to TRBJ2-1, with 15 bases lining up with TRBD2. V gave up 5 bases and J gave up 4 bases; unmatched junction bases: 3. CDR1 and CDR2 (germline): LNHDA, SQIVND (reference sequence). The CDR3 has 16 residues. CDR3 residues: CASSPGLAGGYNEQFF. The CDR3 bases are TGTGCCAGTAGTCCGGGACTAGCGGGAGGTTACAATGAGCAGTTCTTC.

This clone has a handful of counts. This chain links TRBV5-4 with TRBJ1-5, with TRBD1 matching over 8 bases. This CDR3 region has 15 residues. The germline V gene encodes CDR1 SGHNT and CDR2 YYREEE (reference sequence). V trimming: 5 bases; J trimming: 1 base; junction bases outside the gene matches: 5. This CDR3 is CASSYGTGSNQPQHF. DNA of the CDR3: TGTGCCAGCAGTTACGGGACAGGAAGCAATCAGCCCCAGCATTTT.

This clone was picked up a small number of times. The genes are TRBV19 and TRBJ2-3; D is uncertain. The CDR3 length is 11 residues. The V end lost 10 bases, the J end lost 5 bases, and 10 bases lay between the germline ends. The germline V gene encodes CDR1 LNHDA and CDR2 SQIVND (reference sequence). The CDR3 protein is CATQHGDTQYF. The CDR3 bases are TGTGCCACACAACACGGAGATACGCAGTATTTT.

The chain combines TRBV19 with TRBJ2-2, with 9 bases lining up with TRBD1. The CDR3 is made up of 15 amino acids. The J segment lost 4 bases and the V segment lost 7 bases, leaving 7 bases of the junction unmatched. Per the germline V gene, CDR1 is LNHDA and CDR2 is SQIVND (reference sequence). This CDR3 is CASKPGTGPTGELFF. The CDR3 bases are TGTGCCAGTAAGCCCGGGACAGGGCCCACCGGGGAGCTGTTTTTT.